What follows is one TCR beta chain and its context. Trimming removed 5 bases from V and 0 bases from J; junction bases left unmatched: 10. The CDR3 extends over 18 amino acids. Germline V lookup: CDR1 MNHEY, CDR2 SMNVEV (reference sequence). This entry is derived from a study of blood T cell repertoires in COVID-19. Study details: Material from acute and convalescent COVID-19 was sourced from the United States, Italy and Spain.

Original processing methods: Amplification with reference gene primers provided the estimates of nucleated cell counts. The data were produced by immunoSEQ multiplex PCR, yet TCRdb's version contains in-frame clones alone and is incomplete. D and trimming come from the DNA, and the V and J calls and clone size come from that table. The sample yields fewer than 350,000 clones, approximately 86% seen once. Input material: peripheral blood. The source of this sequence is a middle-aged man with active or convalescent COVID-19. The chain employs TRBV27 and TRBJ1-6; the match to TRBD1 covers 7 bases. In DNA, the CDR3 is TGTGCCAGCAGTACCAGACAGGGTTGGTACTCCTATAATTCACCCCTCCACTTT. It encodes CASSTRQGWYSYNSPLHF.